This is a list of T cell receptor beta chains from one sample in a study of T-cell memory formation after mild COVID-19. One entry per CDR3 protein, called by TCRdb with MiXCR from the 5' RACE reads. The table has hundreds of thousands of distinct CDR3 sequences, around 27% seen once. Sequencing was done on a sample of PBMCs or a T cell subset sorted from them (not recorded which). The receptor set was obtained from an adult woman who had mild COVID-19 (a few samples of this study predate the infection). Cell type and time point are not known. Both conserved end residues are part of each CDR3.

CDR3: CASSQAVAGGGADTQYF
V: TRBV4-1
J: TRBJ2-3

CDR3: CASSVVGGGDETQYF
V: TRBV5-5
J: TRBJ2-5

CDR3: CASSQDGSRAQPQHF
V: TRBV4-1
J: TRBJ1-5

CDR3: CASSYVQGSYEQYF
V: TRBV6-5
J: TRBJ2-7

CDR3: CASVRGLPPSQETQYF
V: TRBV23-1
J: TRBJ2-5

CDR3: CASSQDVADTQYF
V: TRBV4-2
J: TRBJ2-3

CDR3: CASSRDRPSEQYF
V: TRBV2
J: TRBJ2-7

CDR3: CRVPGYTF
V: TRBV20-1
J: TRBJ1-2

CDR3: CSVESHSTGELFF
V: TRBV29-1
J: TRBJ2-2

CDR3: CASSPPLASGNTIYF
V: TRBV18
J: TRBJ1-3

CDR3: CSAWDPLNSNQPQHF
V: TRBV20-1
J: TRBJ1-5

CDR3: CASSPPWTNEQYF
V: TRBV18
J: TRBJ2-7

CDR3: CASSFWRWTDTQYF
V: TRBV7-8
J: TRBJ2-3

CDR3: CASSLLGSDMNTEAFF
V: TRBV5-1
J: TRBJ1-1

CDR3: CASSLRAGQIYEQYF
V: TRBV7-8
J: TRBJ2-7

CDR3: CASSFNRYTDTQYF
V: TRBV12-3/TRBV12-4
J: TRBJ2-3

CDR3: CASSDAGQGYDEQFF
V: TRBV5-5
J: TRBJ2-1

CDR3: CASSLTPNTEAFF
V: TRBV7-2
J: TRBJ1-1

CDR3: CAVSRDRGSYEQYF
V: TRBV10-3
J: TRBJ2-7

CDR3: CASSTSGTGGLYEQYF
V: TRBV7-2
J: TRBJ2-7

CDR3: CASSSSPGLAGNEQYF
V: TRBV7-9
J: TRBJ2-7

CDR3: CASSFTANEQFF
V: TRBV7-9
J: TRBJ2-1

CDR3: CSVADSTYNEQFF
V: TRBV29-1
J: TRBJ2-1